Given below is one T cell receptor (beta chain) in context. Its target is unknown. TCRdb re-called the 5' RACE reads and catalogs CDR3 proteins one per entry, DNA excluded. The listing contains some 450,000 distinct CDR3 sequences. The source of the sample is a study of T cells expressing NK-cell markers. Overall study: Sorted CD3+CD56-NKG2C+, CD3+CD56+NKG2C- and CD3+CD56+NKG2C+ T cells were the source of the TCR beta repertoires. Study results and limitations: For a few donors, these clonotypes were likewise the leading ones in the CD3+CD56-NKG2C+ fraction. Dominant NKG2C+ clonotype frequencies of roughly 1.0-7.5% of CD8+ T cells were measured in about 6 donors.

The sequenced sample was blood T cells: a sorted CD56 or NKG2C T cell subset, CD4+ or CD8+ T cells, or bulk PBMC T cells (not recorded which). This receptor was identified in a woman aged 18 to 69 in good health.

This chain's CDR3 is CASSGQGLQPQHF. The chain recombines TRBV12-3 or TRBV12-4 with TRBJ1-5; the TRBD1 assignment by TCRdb is unverifiable without DNA. This CDR3 has 13 amino acids.